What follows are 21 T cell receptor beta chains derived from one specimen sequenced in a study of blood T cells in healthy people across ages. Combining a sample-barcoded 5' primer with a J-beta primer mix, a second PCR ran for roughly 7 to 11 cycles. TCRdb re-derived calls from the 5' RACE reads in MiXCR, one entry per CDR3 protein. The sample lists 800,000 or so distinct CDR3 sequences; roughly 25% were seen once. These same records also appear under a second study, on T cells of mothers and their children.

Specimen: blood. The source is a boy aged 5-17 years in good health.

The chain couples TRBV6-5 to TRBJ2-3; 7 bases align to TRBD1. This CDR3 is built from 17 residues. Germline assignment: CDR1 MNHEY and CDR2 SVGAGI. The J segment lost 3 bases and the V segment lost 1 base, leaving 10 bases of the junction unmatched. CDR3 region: CASSYWGPGQQTDTQYF. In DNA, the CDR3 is TGTGCCAGCAGTTACTGGGGACCGGGACAGCAAACAGATACGCAGTATTTT.

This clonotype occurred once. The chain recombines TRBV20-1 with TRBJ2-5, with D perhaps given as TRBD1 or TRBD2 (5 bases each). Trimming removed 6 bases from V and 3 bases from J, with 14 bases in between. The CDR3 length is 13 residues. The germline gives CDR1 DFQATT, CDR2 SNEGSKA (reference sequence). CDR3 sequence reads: CSARGQLKETQYF. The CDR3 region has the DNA TGCAGTGCGAGGGGCCAGCTGAAAGAGACCCAGTACTTC.

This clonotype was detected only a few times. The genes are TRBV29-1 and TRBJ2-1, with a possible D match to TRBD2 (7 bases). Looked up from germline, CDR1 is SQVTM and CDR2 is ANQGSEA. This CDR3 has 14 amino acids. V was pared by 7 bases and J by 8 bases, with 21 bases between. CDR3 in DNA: TGCAGCGACCAAAGCGTTAGGGGGGGCTATGAGCAGTTCTTC. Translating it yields CSDQSVRGGYEQFF.

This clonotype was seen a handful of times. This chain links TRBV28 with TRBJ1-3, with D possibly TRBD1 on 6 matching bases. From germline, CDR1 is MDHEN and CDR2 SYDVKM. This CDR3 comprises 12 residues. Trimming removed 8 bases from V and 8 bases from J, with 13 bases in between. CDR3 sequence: CASGNRVHTIYF. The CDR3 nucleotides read TGTGCCAGCGGAAACAGGGTCCACACCATATATTTT.

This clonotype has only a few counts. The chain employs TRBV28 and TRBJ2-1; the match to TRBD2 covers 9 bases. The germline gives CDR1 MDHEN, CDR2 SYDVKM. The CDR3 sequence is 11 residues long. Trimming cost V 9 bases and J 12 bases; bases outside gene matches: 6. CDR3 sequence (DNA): TGTGCCAGAGTAGCGGGAGCGCGGCAGTTCTTC. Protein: CARVAGARQFF.

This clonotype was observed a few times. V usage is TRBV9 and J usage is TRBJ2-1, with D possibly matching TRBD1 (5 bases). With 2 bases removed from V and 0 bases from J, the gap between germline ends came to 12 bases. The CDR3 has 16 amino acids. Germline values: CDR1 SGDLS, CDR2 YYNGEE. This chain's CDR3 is CASSVGWTLSYNEQFF. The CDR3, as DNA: TGTGCCAGCAGCGTGGGATGGACACTCTCCTACAATGAGCAGTTCTTC.

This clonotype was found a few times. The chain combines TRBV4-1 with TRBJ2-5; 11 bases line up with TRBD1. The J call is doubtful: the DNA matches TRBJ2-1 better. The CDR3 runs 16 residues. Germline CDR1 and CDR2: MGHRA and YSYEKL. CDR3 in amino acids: CASSLSDRGQSNEQFF. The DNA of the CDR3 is TGCGCCAGCAGCCTTTCGGACAGGGGGCAGTCAAATGAGCAGTTCTTC.

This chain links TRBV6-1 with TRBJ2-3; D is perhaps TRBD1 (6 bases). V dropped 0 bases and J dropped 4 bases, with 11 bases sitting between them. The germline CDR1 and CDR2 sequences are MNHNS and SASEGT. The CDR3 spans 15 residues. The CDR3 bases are TGTGCCAGCAGTGAAGCTTTTGGGGGCGCAGATACGCAGTATTTT. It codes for CASSEAFGGADTQYF.

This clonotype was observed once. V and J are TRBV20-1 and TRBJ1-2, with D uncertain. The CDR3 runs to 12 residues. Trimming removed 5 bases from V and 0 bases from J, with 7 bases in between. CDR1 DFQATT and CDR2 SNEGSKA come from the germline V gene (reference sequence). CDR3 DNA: TGCAGTGCTTATGACTCTAACTATGGCTACACCTTC. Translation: CSAYDSNYGYTF.

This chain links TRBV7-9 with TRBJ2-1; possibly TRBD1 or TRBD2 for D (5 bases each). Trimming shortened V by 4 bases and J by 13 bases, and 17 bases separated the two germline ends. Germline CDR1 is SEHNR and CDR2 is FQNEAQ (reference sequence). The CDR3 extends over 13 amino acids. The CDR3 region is CASSSREKGLQFF. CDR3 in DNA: TGTGCCAGCAGCTCCCGGGAAAAGGGGCTACAGTTCTTC.

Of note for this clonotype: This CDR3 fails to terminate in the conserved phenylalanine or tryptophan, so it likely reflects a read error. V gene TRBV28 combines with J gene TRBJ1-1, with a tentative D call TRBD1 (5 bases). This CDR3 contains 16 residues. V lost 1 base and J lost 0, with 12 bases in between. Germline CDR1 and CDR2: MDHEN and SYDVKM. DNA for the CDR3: TGTGCCAGCAGTTTATCCAGGGCTAAGATGAACACTGAAGCTTTCCTT. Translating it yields CASSLSRAKMNTEAFL.

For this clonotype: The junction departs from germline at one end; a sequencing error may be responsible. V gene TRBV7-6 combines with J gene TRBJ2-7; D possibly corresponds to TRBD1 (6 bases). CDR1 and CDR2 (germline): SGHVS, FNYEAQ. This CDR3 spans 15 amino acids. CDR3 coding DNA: TGTGCCAGCAGCTTAGCGCTGGGGGCCTCCTCCGAGCAGTACTTC. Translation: CASSLALGASSEQYF.

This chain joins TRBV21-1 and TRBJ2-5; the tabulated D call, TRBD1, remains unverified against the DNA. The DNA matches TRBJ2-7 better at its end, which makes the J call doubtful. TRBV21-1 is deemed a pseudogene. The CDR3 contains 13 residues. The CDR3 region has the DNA TGTGCCACTTCCCGGACGGACTCCTACGAGCAGTACTTC. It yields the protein CATSRTDSYEQYF.

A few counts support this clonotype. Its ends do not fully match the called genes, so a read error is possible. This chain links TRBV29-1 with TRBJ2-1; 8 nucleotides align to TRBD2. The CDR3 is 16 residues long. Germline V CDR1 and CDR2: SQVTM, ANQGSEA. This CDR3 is CSAEDHIAGNYNEQFF. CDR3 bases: TGCAGCGCTGAAGACCACATAGCGGGGAACTACAATGAGCAGTTCTTC.

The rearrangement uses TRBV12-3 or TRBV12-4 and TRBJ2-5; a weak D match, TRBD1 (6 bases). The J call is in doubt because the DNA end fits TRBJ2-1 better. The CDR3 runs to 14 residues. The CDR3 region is CASSLTGIRGEQFF. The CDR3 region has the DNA TGTGCCAGCAGCTTAACAGGGATCCGGGGTGAGCAGTTCTTC.

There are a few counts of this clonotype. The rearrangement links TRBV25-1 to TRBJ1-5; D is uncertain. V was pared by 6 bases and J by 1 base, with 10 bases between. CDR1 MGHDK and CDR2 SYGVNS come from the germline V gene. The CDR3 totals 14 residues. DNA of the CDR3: TGTGCCAGCAGATCAGGTGGGAGCAATCAGCCCCAGCATTTT. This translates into CASRSGGSNQPQHF.

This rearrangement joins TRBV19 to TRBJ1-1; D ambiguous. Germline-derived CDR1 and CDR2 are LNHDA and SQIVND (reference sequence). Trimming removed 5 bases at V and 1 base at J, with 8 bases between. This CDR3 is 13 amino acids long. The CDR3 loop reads CASSVLRNTEAFF. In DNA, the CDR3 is TGTGCCAGTAGTGTTCTCAGGAACACTGAAGCTTTCTTT.

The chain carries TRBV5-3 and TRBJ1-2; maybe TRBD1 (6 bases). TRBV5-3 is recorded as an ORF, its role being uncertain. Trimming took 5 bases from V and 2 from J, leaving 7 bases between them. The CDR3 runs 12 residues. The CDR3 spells CARSTGNYGYTF. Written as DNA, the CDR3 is TGTGCCAGAAGTACAGGGAACTATGGCTACACCTTC.

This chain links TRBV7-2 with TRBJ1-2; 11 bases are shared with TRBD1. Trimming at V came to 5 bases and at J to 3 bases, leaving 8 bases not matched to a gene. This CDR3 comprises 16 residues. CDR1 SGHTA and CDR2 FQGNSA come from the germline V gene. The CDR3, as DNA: TGTGCCAGCAGCCGCGGTGGGACAGGGGGGGACTATGGCTACACCTTC. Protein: CASSRGGTGGDYGYTF.

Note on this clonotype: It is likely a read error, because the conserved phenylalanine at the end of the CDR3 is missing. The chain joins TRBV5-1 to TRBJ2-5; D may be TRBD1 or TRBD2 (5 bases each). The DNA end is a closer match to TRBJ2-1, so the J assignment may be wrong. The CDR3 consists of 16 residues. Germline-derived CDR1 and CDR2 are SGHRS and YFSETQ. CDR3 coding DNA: TGCGCCAGCAGCTTGGGTGGGGGAAGCTCCTACAATGAGCAGTTCCTC. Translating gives CASSLGGGSSYNEQFL.

The CDR3 protein is CSGPLTIYGYTF. The DNA of the CDR3 is TGCAGTGGACCGTTAACAATCTATGGCTACACCTTC. This chain connects TRBV20-1 to TRBJ1-2; D uncertain. This CDR3 region has 12 residues. Germline V gene data show CDR1 as DFQATT and CDR2 as SNEGSKA (reference sequence). Trimming cost V 7 bases and J 4 bases, with 13 bases left between them.